The 24 T cell receptor beta chains below were found in one sample sequenced in a study of blood T cell repertoires in COVID-19. Some clones are missing from TCRdb's copy, which holds only in-frame ones; the method was immunoSEQ multiplex PCR. The sample lists approximately 480,000 clones; 89% were seen once. Sequences were obtained from peripheral blood. The receptor source for this set is a man in his late teens or twenties with COVID-19, enrolled during active disease.

V is TRBV23-1 and J is TRBJ2-4; D is unclear. TRBV23-1 is filed as an ORF, its function uncertain. V was clipped by 7 bases and J by 0 bases, with 13 bases between them. CDR3 length: 15 amino acids. The CDR3 protein is CASTVPSLAKNIQYF. For the CDR3, the DNA is TGCGCCAGCACTGTTCCATCACTAGCCAAAAACATTCAGTACTTC.

The rearrangement uses TRBV14 and TRBJ2-3, with TRBD2 identical over 12 bases. Germline V lookup: CDR1 SGHDN, CDR2 FVKESK. The V segment lost 0 bases and the J segment 6 bases; nucleotides outside the gene matches: 4. The CDR3 has 16 amino acids. The DNA for the CDR3 is TGTGCCAGCAGCCAAGAACTAGCGGGAGGCAGGGATACGCAGTATTTT. This encodes CASSQELAGGRDTQYF.

This clone occurred once. The chain uses TRBV4-2 and TRBJ1-5, with 8 bases aligning to TRBD1. Looked up from germline, CDR1 is LGHNA and CDR2 is YNFKEQ. V shed 0 bases, J shed 6 bases, and the junction held 1 base outside the gene matches. This CDR3 is built from 14 residues. The CDR3 region is CASSQDRGPQPQHF. In nucleotides, the CDR3 is TGTGCCAGCAGCCAAGACAGGGGGCCTCAGCCCCAGCATTTT.

V and J are TRBV3-1 (or the pseudogene TRBV3-2) and TRBJ1-2; D might be TRBD1 (6 bases). Per the germline V gene, CDR1 is LGHDT and CDR2 is YNNKEL (reference sequence). V lost 0 bases and J lost 8, with 16 bases in between. The length of the CDR3 is 15 residues. CDR3 nucleotide sequence: TGTGCCAGCAGCCAAGAAACTCCGGGACAACAAGGCTACACCTTC. Its protein is CASSQETPGQQGYTF.

The chain uses TRBV15 and TRBJ1-6; possible D gene TRBD1, 5 bases. The CDR3 contains 12 residues. Trimming shortened V by 8 bases and J by 4 bases, and 6 bases separated the two germline ends. The germline V gene has CDR1 LNHNV and CDR2 YYDKDF (reference sequence). For the CDR3, the DNA is TGTGCCACCGGACATTATAATTCACCCCTCCACTTT. Amino acids: CATGHYNSPLHF.

This chain uses TRBV5-1 with TRBJ1-2, with a possible D match to TRBD1 (5 bases). The V gene's germline CDR1 is SGHRS and CDR2 YFSETQ. The germline V and J ends were trimmed by 4 bases and 8 bases, with 18 bases remaining between them. This CDR3 comprises 14 residues. The CDR3 DNA reads as TGCGCCAGCAGCCCACAGGTGGTGTCGCGCGGCTACACCTTC. It codes for CASSPQVVSRGYTF.

The V gene is TRBV7-8, the J gene TRBJ2-2; D is unresolved. This CDR3 comprises 14 residues. Germline V gene data show CDR1 as SGHVS and CDR2 as FQNEAQ. Trimming cost V 2 bases and J 7 bases, with 11 bases left between them. The CDR3 protein is CASSLISSSGELFF. The CDR3 region has the DNA TGTGCCAGCAGCTTAATAAGTTCTAGCGGGGAGCTGTTTTTT.

CDR3 nucleotide sequence: TGCGCCAGCAGCCGGGACAGGGCGCGTGGCTACACCTTC. Protein product: CASSRDRARGYTF. This chain connects TRBV10-1 to TRBJ1-2; TRBD1 agrees at 9 bases. The germline V gene encodes CDR1 WNHNN and CDR2 SYGVQD (reference sequence). The CDR3 is made up of 13 amino acids. V shed 6 bases, J shed 7 bases, and the junction held 6 bases outside the gene matches.

This sequence joins TRBV12-1 and TRBJ2-3; the table calls TRBD1, which could not be checked here. TRBV12-1 is flagged as a pseudogene. The CDR3 is made up of 19 amino acids. This CDR3 reads CASSFAKRPPQGGTDTQYF. The CDR3, as DNA: TGTGCCAGCAGCTTTGCGAAGCGGCCGCCCCAGGGGGGCACAGATACGCAGTATTTT.

The rearrangement links TRBV7-9 to TRBJ1-5; TRBD1 agrees at 7 bases. Germline CDR1 reads SEHNR; CDR2 reads FQNEAQ (reference sequence). J gave up 3 bases and V 5 bases, and 7 bases lay outside the gene matches. The CDR3 is 15 residues long. CDR3 in amino acids: CASSPTGSDNQPQHF. The CDR3 DNA is TGTGCCAGCAGCCCGACAGGGAGCGACAATCAGCCCCAGCATTTT. The whole variable domain, remainder taken from reference TRBV7-9 and TRBJ1-5, is DTGVSQNPRHKITKRGQNVTFRCDPISEHNRLYWYRQTLGQGPEFLTYFQNEAQLEKSRLLSDRFSAERPKGSFSTLEIQRTEQGDSAMYLCASSPTGSDNQPQHFGDGTRLSIL.

The CDR3 coding sequence is TGTGCCAGCAGCTTAGCGGATGAGCAGTTCTTC. Protein: CASSLADEQFF. This chain connects TRBV13 to TRBJ2-1, with D hard to call. The CDR3 sequence is 11 residues long. Trimming took 1 base from V and 8 from J, leaving 3 bases between them. Germline CDR1 reads PRHDT; CDR2 reads FYEKMQ (reference sequence).

The V call is TRBV28, the J call TRBJ2-1; 11 nucleotides line up with TRBD2. CDR1 and CDR2 (germline): MDHEN, SYDVKM. V shed 5 bases, J shed 5 bases, and the junction held 11 bases outside the gene matches. This CDR3 spans 17 amino acids. CDR3 sequence: CASSETSGSRDHNEQFF. The CDR3 nucleotides are TGTGCCAGCAGTGAAACTAGCGGGAGTAGAGACCACAATGAGCAGTTCTTC.

The count of this clone is one. CDR3 coding DNA: TGTGCCACCAACCTTCCGGGGATAACTAACTATGGCTACACCTTC. Translation gives CATNLPGITNYGYTF. The chain recombines TRBV19 with TRBJ1-2, with unresolved D. The germline V gene has CDR1 LNHDA and CDR2 SQIVND (reference sequence). The CDR3 spans 15 residues. V was clipped by 10 bases and J by 0 bases, with 18 bases between them.

This clone has only a few counts. The V and J genes are TRBV7-9 and TRBJ1-5; D is ambiguous. Trimming cost V 5 bases and J 4 bases, with 12 bases left between them. Looked up from germline, CDR1 is SEHNR and CDR2 is FQNEAQ (reference sequence). The CDR3 is made up of 14 amino acids. This chain's CDR3 is CASSADTANQPQHF. The CDR3, as DNA: TGTGCCAGCAGCGCCGACACAGCTAATCAGCCCCAGCATTTT.

CDR3 sequence: CAWSVGREVNEQFF. The CDR3 DNA is TGTGCCTGGAGTGTTGGGCGGGAGGTCAATGAGCAGTTCTTC. The rearrangement uses TRBV30 and TRBJ2-1; TRBD2 matches 8 bases. Looked up from germline, CDR1 is GTSNPN and CDR2 is SVGIG (reference sequence). This CDR3 region has 14 residues. The ends lost 0 bases at V and 6 bases at J; junction bases unmatched: 4.

This sequence joins TRBV5-8 and TRBJ2-6; no clear D gene. In germline, CDR1 is SGHTS, CDR2 YDEGEE. V shed 2 bases and J shed 0 bases, with 6 bases lying between them. The CDR3 extends over 15 amino acids. The CDR3 coding sequence is TGTGCCAGCAGCTTCCGTTACTCTGGGGCCAACGTCCTGACTTTC. It translates to CASSFRYSGANVLTF.

The J gene is TRBJ1-1, the V gene TRBV14, with D hard to call. The germline CDR1 and CDR2 sequences are SGHDN and FVKESK. Trimming took 3 bases from V and 0 from J, leaving 11 bases between them. The CDR3 length is 15 residues. The CDR3 sequence: CASSQLGRMNTEAFF. CDR3 DNA sequence: TGTGCCAGCAGCCAGCTAGGGAGGATGAACACTGAAGCTTTCTTT. The complete variable domain, with remaining parts taken from reference TRBV14 and TRBJ1-1, reads EAGVTQFPSHSVIEKGQTVTLRCDPISGHDNLYWYRRVMGKEIKFLLHFVKESKQDESGMPNNRFLAERTGGTYSTLKVQPAELEDSGVYFCASSQLGRMNTEAFFGQGTRLTVV.

The chain carries TRBV7-8 and TRBJ1-1; D gene unclear. Per germline, CDR1 SGHVS and CDR2 FQNEAQ. The germline V and J ends were trimmed by 4 bases and 1 base, with 13 bases remaining between them. The CDR3 consists of 15 residues. The CDR3 protein is CASSSWGGPNTEAFF. The DNA for the CDR3 is TGTGCCAGCAGCTCCTGGGGAGGACCGAACACTGAAGCTTTCTTT.

This chain links TRBV5-5 with TRBJ2-2; D gene unclear. Between the trimmed V and J ends, which lost 2 bases and 4 bases, there was a span of 15 bases. Per the germline V gene, CDR1 is SGHKS and CDR2 is YYEKEE (reference sequence). This CDR3 has 16 residues. The CDR3, as DNA: TGTGCCAGCAGCTTTCGGCCCCCCGGGTCCACCGGGGAGCTGTTTTTT. This translates into CASSFRPPGSTGELFF.

This rearrangement joins TRBV19 to TRBJ2-1; the match to TRBD2 covers 7 bases. The CDR3 length is 15 residues. Germline V gene lookup returns CDR1 LNHDA and CDR2 SQIVND (reference sequence). The V segment lost 7 bases and the J segment 1 base; nucleotides outside the gene matches: 7. Here the CDR3 DNA reads TGTGCCAGTAAGGATAGCGGGTTATCCTACAATGAGCAGTTCTTC. Protein product: CASKDSGLSYNEQFF. Supplemented by reference TRBV19 and TRBJ2-1, the full variable domain reads DGGITQSPKYLFRKEGQNVTLSCEQNLNHDAMYWYRQDPGQGLRLIYYSQIVNDFQKGDIAEGYSVSREKKESFPLTVTSAQKNPTAFYLCASKDSGLSYNEQFFGPGTRLTVL.

The chain recombines TRBV18 with TRBJ2-1, with D possibly matching TRBD1 (6 bases). Trimming took 4 bases from V and 0 from J, leaving 13 bases between them. Per the germline V gene, CDR1 is KGHSH and CDR2 is LQKENI. There are 16 residues in the CDR3. CDR3 protein: CASSLQGQSSYNEQFF. The CDR3 DNA reads TGTGCCAGCTCACTTCAGGGACAAAGCTCCTACAATGAGCAGTTCTTC.

This sequence joins TRBV11-2 and TRBJ2-5; D may be TRBD2 (6 bases). This CDR3 has 13 amino acids. The germline gives CDR1 SGHAT, CDR2 FQNNGV. V lost 1 base to trimming and J lost 5 bases, with 8 bases between them. The CDR3 region has the DNA TGTGCCAGCAGCTTAGGACTAGTCGAGACCCAGTACTTC. Amino acid sequence: CASSLGLVETQYF.

The gene calls are TRBV2 and TRBJ2-5; TRBD1 aligns across 10 bases. Trimming removed 11 bases from V and 5 bases from J; junction bases left unmatched: 14. The CDR3 loop spans 15 amino acids. Per germline, CDR1 SNHLY and CDR2 FYNNEI. The CDR3 nucleotides are TGTGCCCCCCGGGGGGGGGTGACAGGGGGCGAGACCCAGTACTTC. It codes for CAPRGGVTGGETQYF.

The chain is built from TRBV7-6 and TRBJ1-4; D is unresolved. This CDR3 is 15 amino acids long. Germline CDR1 is SGHVS and CDR2 is FNYEAQ. V lost 5 bases, J lost 2 bases, and 12 bases lay in between. DNA of the CDR3: TGTGCCAGCAGCCGAGGCTGGATGACTAATGAAAAACTGTTTTTT. Protein sequence: CASSRGWMTNEKLFF.